These 9 T cell receptor beta chains were sequenced from one sample in a study of shared clonotypes between healthy human individuals. Using immunoSEQ multiplex PCR, the repertoire was profiled, and TCRdb retains in-frame clones only, with some absent. The data show about 1.4 million clones, roughly 96% seen once. The sequencing input was naive CD4+ T cells sorted from blood. Regarding subset: CD45RA+ positively selected. These receptors all come from a man aged 30 to 45 in good health.

The chain recombines TRBV5-4 with TRBJ1-1; 9 bases are shared with TRBD1. The V gene end was trimmed by 4 bases and the J gene end by 5 bases; junction bases not matched to a gene: 9. This CDR3 has 15 residues. CDR1 is SGHNT, CDR2 YYREEE, per germline (reference sequence). CDR3 in amino acids: CASSGYRGLGTEAFF. The CDR3 DNA follows: TGTGCCAGCAGCGGATACAGGGGGCTAGGGACTGAAGCTTTCTTT.

On this clone: Distinct nucleotide sequences in the sample also encode this CDR3. The chain combines TRBV5-1 with TRBJ2-7, with D possibly TRBD1 on 6 matching bases. The germline V gene has CDR1 SGHRS and CDR2 YFSETQ. The CDR3 runs to 15 residues. V lost 0 bases and J lost 3, with 13 bases in between. The CDR3 protein is CASSLGPGTSYEQYF. For the CDR3, the DNA is TGCGCCAGCAGCTTGGGACCCGGGACAAGCTACGAGCAGTACTTC.

J is TRBJ2-2 and V is TRBV9; D gene unclear. CDR1 SGDLS and CDR2 YYNGEE come from the germline V gene. The ends were cut back, 3 bases at V and 5 bases at J, with 11 bases in the middle. The CDR3 is 14 residues long. The CDR3 bases are TGTGCCAGCAGCGCGCTACAAACGACCGGGGAGCTGTTTTTT. As protein: CASSALQTTGELFF.

V and J are TRBV23-1 and TRBJ2-7, with 7 bases that match TRBD1. TRBV23-1 belongs to the ORF category, with a function that is uncertain. CDR3 length equals 14 residues. J was trimmed by 1 base and V by 10 bases; bases with no gene match: 10. The CDR3 here is CANYPPGQSYEQYF. The CDR3 nucleotides read TGCGCCAACTACCCCCCGGGACAGTCCTACGAGCAGTACTTC.

The V and J genes are TRBV28 and TRBJ1-1, with 10 positions matching TRBD1. Losses at the gene ends were 6 bases for V and 2 bases for J; bases not matched to a gene: 3. Germline CDR1 is MDHEN and CDR2 is SYDVKM. This CDR3 has 14 residues. Here the CDR3 DNA reads TGTGCCAGCAGGGGACAGGGGCAAAACACTGAAGCTTTCTTT. Protein product: CASRGQGQNTEAFF.

The V and J genes are TRBV2 and TRBJ2-1, with TRBD2 matching over 16 bases. The CDR3 contains 16 residues. CDR1 and CDR2 (germline): SNHLY, FYNNEI. J gave up 6 bases and V 8 bases, and 7 bases lay outside the gene matches. CDR3 residues: CASGGTSGRAPNEQFF. The CDR3 DNA sequence: TGTGCCAGCGGGGGGACTAGCGGGAGGGCACCCAATGAGCAGTTCTTC.

The chain couples TRBV29-1 to TRBJ2-7, with D uncertain. V lost 1 base and J 3 bases, leaving 7 bases between the germline ends. This CDR3 contains 12 residues. CDR1 and CDR2 from the germline V gene are SQVTM and ANQGSEA. Here the CDR3 reads CSVEGNRYEQYF. The CDR3 DNA sequence: TGCAGCGTTGAAGGTAACCGCTACGAGCAGTACTTC.

This clone appeared a few times. Other DNA sequences in the same sample also yield this CDR3. The chain couples TRBV7-2 to TRBJ1-5; 9 bases match TRBD1. J was trimmed by 2 bases and V by 6 bases; bases with no gene match: 2. The CDR3 loop spans 14 amino acids. The germline gives CDR1 SGHTA, CDR2 FQGNSA. This CDR3 is CASSRTGGNQPQHF. As DNA, the CDR3 is TGTGCCAGCAGTCGGACAGGGGGCAATCAGCCCCAGCATTTT.

The chain combines TRBV7-9 with TRBJ1-5; no clear D gene. V lost 5 bases and J lost 5, with 10 bases in between. Germline-derived CDR1 and CDR2 are SEHNR and FQNEAQ (reference sequence). The CDR3 loop spans 13 amino acids. CDR3 coding DNA: TGTGCCAGCAGCCCTGAAGGGCATCAGCCCCAGCATTTT. Protein sequence: CASSPEGHQPQHF.